This is a list of T cell receptor beta chains from one sample in a study of T cells after yellow fever vaccination. Via MiXCR, TCRdb re-called the 5' RACE reads, giving one row per CDR3 protein. The sample has 30,000 to 35,000 distinct CDR3 sequences; 5% to 8.5% are singletons. This specimen was PBMCs, either bulk or a sorted T-cell subset (CD4+, CD8+, memory, or dextramer-sorted; not recorded which), taken on the day of the first yellow fever vaccination. Receptors were obtained from a man aged 18-30 years who received the YFV17D yellow fever vaccine. Each CDR3 is given with its conserved first and last residue. A D gene is named only where the DNA matches it firmly. Size tells how often a clone was seen (once, few, many) or the class of an expanded clone, and some rows leave it out.

clone_size: many
d_call: -
v_call: TRBV6-5
j_call: TRBJ2-3
cdr3_aa: CASSDTDTQYF
cdr3_nt: TGTGCCAGCAGTGACACAGATACGCAGTATTTT

clone_size: -
d_call: -
v_call: TRBV20-1
j_call: TRBJ1-1
cdr3_aa: CSGAQAGFTEAFF
cdr3_nt: TGCAGTGGTGCACAGGCCGGTTTCACTGAAGCTTTCTTT

clone_size: few
d_call: -
v_call: TRBV27
j_call: TRBJ1-6
cdr3_aa: CASSFLRKVDSPLHF
cdr3_nt: TGTGCCAGCAGTTTCCTCCGGAAAGTGGATTCACCCCTCCACTTT

clone_size: many
d_call: TRBD1
v_call: TRBV12-3/TRBV12-4
j_call: TRBJ1-5
cdr3_aa: CASSLGGTVAYSNQPQHF
cdr3_nt: TGTGCCAGCAGTTTGGGTGGGACAGTTGCTTATAGCAATCAGCCCCAGCATTTT

clone_size: many
d_call: TRBD1
v_call: TRBV5-1
j_call: TRBJ2-2
cdr3_aa: CASSLSTGDTGELFF
cdr3_nt: TGCGCCAGCAGCTTGAGCACAGGGGACACCGGGGAGCTGTTTTTT

clone_size: many
d_call: TRBD1
v_call: TRBV7-9
j_call: TRBJ2-1
cdr3_aa: CASSPRDRALDEQFF
cdr3_nt: TGTGCCAGCAGCCCCCGCGACAGGGCTCTCGATGAGCAGTTCTTC

clone_size: few
d_call: -
v_call: TRBV3-1
j_call: TRBJ2-1
cdr3_aa: CASSQDFGKRRNEQFF
cdr3_nt: TGTGCCAGCAGCCAAGATTTTGGAAAGAGGAGGAATGAGCAGTTCTTC

clone_size: many
d_call: -
v_call: TRBV12-3/TRBV12-4
j_call: TRBJ2-7
cdr3_aa: CASTKGQGWQYF
cdr3_nt: TGTGCCAGCACAAAGGGCCAGGGATGGCAGTACTTC

clone_size: many
d_call: -
v_call: TRBV20-1
j_call: TRBJ2-7
cdr3_aa: CSAKYHAPTGAPREQYF
cdr3_nt: TGCAGTGCTAAGTATCATGCTCCTACGGGGGCCCCGCGCGAGCAGTACTTC

clone_size: medium-sized
d_call: -
v_call: TRBV29-1
j_call: TRBJ2-7
cdr3_aa: CSVEGGVSYEQYF
cdr3_nt: TGCAGCGTTGAAGGTGGGGTCTCCTACGAGCAGTACTTC

clone_size: -
d_call: -
v_call: TRBV20-1
j_call: TRBJ2-1
cdr3_aa: CSAHLDHYNEQFF
cdr3_nt: TGCAGTGCTCACCTGGACCATTACAATGAGCAGTTCTTC

clone_size: many
d_call: -
v_call: TRBV5-1
j_call: TRBJ2-3
cdr3_aa: CASTMRGGFADTQYF
cdr3_nt: TGCGCCAGCACCATGAGGGGGGGCTTCGCAGATACGCAGTATTTT

clone_size: many
d_call: TRBD2
v_call: TRBV5-6
j_call: TRBJ2-3
cdr3_aa: CASSLAVAGVSDTQYF
cdr3_nt: TGTGCCAGCAGCTTGGCGGTAGCGGGGGTGTCAGATACGCAGTATTTT

clone_size: -
d_call: -
v_call: TRBV12-3/TRBV12-4
j_call: TRBJ2-6
cdr3_aa: CASTKTPGANVLTF
cdr3_nt: TGTGCCAGCACCAAGACCCCTGGGGCCAACGTCCTGACTTTC

clone_size: many
d_call: -
v_call: TRBV5-6
j_call: TRBJ1-2
cdr3_aa: CASSLEGGYTF
cdr3_nt: TGTGCCAGCAGCCTAGAGGGTGGCTACACCTTC

clone_size: -
d_call: -
v_call: TRBV6-5
j_call: TRBJ1-2
cdr3_aa: CASSYSRGDYGYTF
cdr3_nt: TGTGCCAGCAGTTACTCAAGGGGAGACTATGGCTACACCTTC

clone_size: many
d_call: TRBD2
v_call: TRBV20-1
j_call: TRBJ2-1
cdr3_aa: CSARGLLAGDKQFF
cdr3_nt: TGCAGTGCCCGTGGGTTACTAGCGGGGGATAAGCAGTTCTTC

clone_size: many
d_call: -
v_call: TRBV6-2/TRBV6-3
j_call: TRBJ1-5
cdr3_aa: CASSYNGKSNQPQHF
cdr3_nt: TGTGCCAGCAGTTACAATGGGAAAAGCAATCAGCCCCAGCATTTT

clone_size: many
d_call: -
v_call: TRBV6-2/TRBV6-3
j_call: TRBJ2-3
cdr3_aa: CASSWDRADTQYF
cdr3_nt: TGTGCCAGCAGTTGGGACCGGGCAGATACGCAGTATTTT

clone_size: many
d_call: -
v_call: TRBV15
j_call: TRBJ1-1
cdr3_aa: CATSRTGQDEAFF
cdr3_nt: TGTGCCACCAGCAGAACAGGCCAGGATGAAGCTTTCTTT